These T cell receptor beta chains were read from a single sample in a study of shared clonotypes between healthy human individuals. The repertoire was sequenced with immunoSEQ multiplex PCR; TCRdb's copy has only in-frame clones and lacks some. The top ten clones hold under 0.45% of a sample with roughly 1,500,000 clones, less than 99% of them seen once. The sequenced sample consisted of naive CD4+ T cells sorted from blood. All receptors derive from a man in his thirties or forties in good health. The CDR3 runs from the conserved cysteine through the conserved F or W. The D gene is left open where the match is weak. Part of the rows lack a size; the others show once, few, many or a class for expanded clones.

v_call	clone_size	cdr3_length	j_call	d_call	cdr3_nt	cdr3_aa
TRBV13	-	13	TRBJ2-1	-	TGTGCCAGCAGCTTAATACAGGGCCATGAGCAGTTCTTC	CASSLIQGHEQFF
TRBV28	-	13	TRBJ1-2	TRBD1	TGTGCCGCAGGGACAGGGGCAACCCGGGGCTACACCTTC	CAAGTGATRGYTF
TRBV19	-	14	TRBJ1-1	TRBD1	TGTGCCAGTAGTTTCGCTAGGGGGCAAACTGAAGCTTTCTTT	CASSFARGQTEAFF
TRBV5-8	-	13	TRBJ2-7	-	TGTGCCAGCAGCAGGACCGTGGGCTACGAGCAGTACTTC	CASSRTVGYEQYF
TRBV9	-	17	TRBJ2-3	-	TGTGCCAGCAGCGTAGAGGGCCAGGGCGGAACTACAGATACGCAGTATTTT	CASSVEGQGGTTDTQYF
TRBV12-5	-	18	TRBJ2-5	TRBD1	TGTGCTAGTGGTTTGGTGCGGGCAGGGACAGCAGCCCAAGAGACCCAGTACTTC	CASGLVRAGTAAQETQYF
TRBV18	-	14	TRBJ1-3	-	TGTGCCAGCTCACCAGGGGTCTCTGGAAACACCATATATTTT	CASSPGVSGNTIYF
TRBV29-1	-	11	TRBJ2-5	-	TGCAGCGTTGAAGTCCGAGAGACCCAGTACTTC	CSVEVRETQYF
TRBV11-3	-	18	TRBJ2-2	-	TGTGCCAGCAGCTCCCGGCCCCCCGGATCGGTGAACACCGGGGAGCTGTTTTTT	CASSSRPPGSVNTGELFF
TRBV14	-	14	TRBJ2-7	-	TGTGCCAGCAGCCAAGAGCCCGGGGCTTACGAGCAGTACTTC	CASSQEPGAYEQYF
TRBV30	-	15	TRBJ2-2	-	TGTGCCTGGAGTCCCTCCGGCGCGCACACCGGGGAGCTGTTTTTT	CAWSPSGAHTGELFF
TRBV30	-	12	TRBJ2-5	-	TGTGCCTGGAGTCCCCTCTGGGAGACCCAGTACTTC	CAWSPLWETQYF
TRBV5-5	-	18	TRBJ2-2	TRBD2	TGTGCCAGCAGACAAGGACTAGCGGGAGGGTTGAACACCGGGGAGCTGTTTTTT	CASRQGLAGGLNTGELFF
TRBV28	-	12	TRBJ2-1	-	TGTGCCAGCAGTTTAGCCCATGGGGAGCAGTTCTTC	CASSLAHGEQFF
TRBV30	-	18	TRBJ2-1	TRBD2	TGTGCCTGGAGTTCCCGACTAGCGGGTGTGCCCTTTTACAATGAGCAGTTCTTC	CAWSSRLAGVPFYNEQFF
TRBV7-6	-	15	TRBJ2-2	-	TGTGCCAGCAGCTTAGAACCGTCCCCGAGGGGGGAGCTGTTTTTT	CASSLEPSPRGELFF
TRBV27	-	13	TRBJ2-3	-	TGTGCCAGCAGTTTCGATGGGGGGGATACGCAGTATTTT	CASSFDGGDTQYF
TRBV6-4	-	14	TRBJ2-1	-	TGTGCCAGCAGTACAAATGGGGCTTACAATGAGCAGTTCTTC	CASSTNGAYNEQFF
TRBV7-8	-	15	TRBJ2-2	TRBD1	TGTGCCAGCAGCTACCGGGACAGAGACACCGGGGAGCTGTTTTTT	CASSYRDRDTGELFF
TRBV10-2	-	12	TRBJ1-1	TRBD1	TGCGCCAGCACCCTAGGACAGGGATTGGCTTTCTTT	CASTLGQGLAFF
TRBV5-4	-	14	TRBJ2-1	-	TGTGCCAGCAGCTTGGATGGACAAATCAATGAGCAGTTCTTC	CASSLDGQINEQFF
TRBV19	-	13	TRBJ1-3	-	TGTGCCAGTTTCTGGAGCTCTGGAAACACCATATATTTT	CASFWSSGNTIYF
TRBV2	-	12	TRBJ1-1	-	TGTGCCAGCAGTGAAGTAAACACTGAAGCTTTCTTT	CASSEVNTEAFF
TRBV19	-	11	TRBJ2-2	-	TGTGCCAGTAGTTGGTCCGGGGAGCTGTTTTTT	CASSWSGELFF
TRBV19	-	15	TRBJ1-5	-	TGTGCCAGTAGATCCTCCGGGTATAGCAATCAGCCCCAGCATTTT	CASRSSGYSNQPQHF
TRBV14	-	14	TRBJ2-5	TRBD2	TGTGCCAGCAGCACTCTAGCGGGAGGTGAGACCCAGTACTTC	CASSTLAGGETQYF
TRBV6-6	-	14	TRBJ2-5	-	TGTGCCAGCAGTTACGGGACCGGGGCAGAGACCCAGTACTTC	CASSYGTGAETQYF
TRBV27	-	14	TRBJ2-7	TRBD2	TGTGCCAGCAGCGGGACTAGCGGCTTTAACGAGCAGTACTTC	CASSGTSGFNEQYF
TRBV9	-	16	TRBJ2-7	-	TGTGCCAGCAGCGTCAGGTTGGGGGCGAGGTCGAACGAGCAGTACTTC	CASSVRLGARSNEQYF
TRBV5-1	once	16	TRBJ2-5	TRBD1	TGCGCCAGCAGTACCCGGGCAGGGGGCGCGGGGGAGACCCAGTACTTC	CASSTRAGGAGETQYF
TRBV5-1	-	14	TRBJ1-2	-	TGCGCCAGCAGCTTGGCGTCCTCAGCCTATGGCTACACCTTC	CASSLASSAYGYTF